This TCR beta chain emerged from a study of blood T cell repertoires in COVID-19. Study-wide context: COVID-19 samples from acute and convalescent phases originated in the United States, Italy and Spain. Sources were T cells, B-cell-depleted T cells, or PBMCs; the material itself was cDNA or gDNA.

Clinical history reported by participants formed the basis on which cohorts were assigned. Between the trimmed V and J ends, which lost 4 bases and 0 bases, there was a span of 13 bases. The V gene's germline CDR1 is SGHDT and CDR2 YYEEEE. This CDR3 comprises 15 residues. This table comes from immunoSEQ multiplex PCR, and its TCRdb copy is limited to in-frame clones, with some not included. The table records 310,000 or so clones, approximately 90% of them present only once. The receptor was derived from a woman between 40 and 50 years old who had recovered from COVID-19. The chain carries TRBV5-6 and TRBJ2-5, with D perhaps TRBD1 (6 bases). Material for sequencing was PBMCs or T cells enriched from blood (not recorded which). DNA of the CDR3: TGTGCCAGCAGCCGAATGACAGGATACCAAGAGACCCAGTACTTC. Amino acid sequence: CASSRMTGYQETQYF.